This TCR beta chain was captured by sequencing in a study of blood T cell repertoires in COVID-19. Looked up from germline, CDR1 is SGDLS and CDR2 is YYNGEE. The CDR3 loop spans 14 amino acids. The V segment lost 3 bases and the J segment 3 bases; nucleotides outside the gene matches: 6. Libraries were prepared by immunoSEQ multiplex PCR; TCRdb keeps only in-frame clonotypes and omits some of them. This sample has around 200,000 clones, with 70% to 90% found just once. This TCR was sampled from a man aged 60 to 75 with acute or convalescent COVID-19. The specimen was peripheral blood. This rearrangement joins TRBV9 to TRBJ2-7; 7 bases match TRBD2. The CDR3 loop is CASSAQRDGYEQYF. The CDR3 bases are TGTGCCAGCAGCGCCCAGCGGGACGGCTACGAGCAGTACTTC.